The clone carrying this TCR beta chain has only one observation. Profiling relied on immunoSEQ multiplex PCR, and the TCRdb table lists in-frame clones only, not all of them. The table shows 100,000 to 150,000 clones, with 85% to 90% occurring only once. This record belongs to a study of cytomegalovirus exposure and HLA in healthy donors. J was trimmed by 7 bases and V by 8 bases; bases with no gene match: 9. The CDR3 loop spans 13 amino acids. The germline gives CDR1 MDHEN, CDR2 SYDVKM. Sequencing was done on a sample of PBMCs. The sequence came from a man aged 25 to 45 in good health and CMV-seronegative. The rearrangement links TRBV28 to TRBJ1-2, with TRBD1 matching over 8 bases. The CDR3 nucleotides read TGTGCCAGCTCAGGGGGCGCAACGGGTGGCTACACCTTC. Its translation is CASSGGATGGYTF.